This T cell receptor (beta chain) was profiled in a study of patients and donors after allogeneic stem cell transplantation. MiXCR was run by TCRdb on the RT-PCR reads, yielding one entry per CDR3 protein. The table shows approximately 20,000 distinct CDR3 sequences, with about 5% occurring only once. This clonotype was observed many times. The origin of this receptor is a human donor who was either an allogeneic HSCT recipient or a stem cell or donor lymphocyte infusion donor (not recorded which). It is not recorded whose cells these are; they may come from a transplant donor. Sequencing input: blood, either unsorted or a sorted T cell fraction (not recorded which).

CDR3 DNA: TGCGCCAGCAGCCCTAGCGGCCATTCCTACAATGAGCAGTTCTTC. Protein product: CASSPSGHSYNEQFF. The chain carries TRBV5-1 and TRBJ2-1; 7 nucleotides align to TRBD2. V lost 4 bases and J lost 1; bases outside the gene matches: 5. CDR3 length: 15 amino acids. CDR1 is SGHRS, CDR2 YFSETQ, per germline.